Described below is a single T cell receptor beta chain sequence and its context. Germline V gene lookup returns CDR1 SGHTA and CDR2 FQGNSA. Trimming took 6 bases from V and 4 from J; bases not matched to a gene: 6. The CDR3 has 14 amino acids. The time point: pretreatment peripheral blood. Patients suffered from locally advanced or metastatic urothelial carcinoma. Some clones are missing from TCRdb's copy, which holds only in-frame ones; the method was immunoSEQ multiplex PCR. Found here are roughly 95,000 clones, about nine tenths of them singletons; the top ten hold 1.5% to 2%. This sample is drawn from a study of PD-L1 blockade in urothelial cancer.

The source is a man aged 55 to 70 with urothelial cancer. The rearrangement joins TRBV7-2 to TRBJ2-3; 8 positions agree with TRBD2. This material consisted of PBMCs, taken around atezolizumab (anti-PD-L1) treatment. As DNA, the CDR3 is TGTGCCAGCAGTCGGGGACTAGGCGCAGATACGCAGTATTTT. Amino acids: CASSRGLGADTQYF.